The T cell receptor beta chain described here comes from a study of blood T cell repertoires in COVID-19. This CDR3 spans 14 amino acids. Trimming cost V 4 bases and J 0 bases, with 10 bases left between them. Germline assignment: CDR1 SGHRS and CDR2 YFSETQ. Clones were read by immunoSEQ multiplex PCR, and TCRdb kept only the in-frame ones, dropping some. The sample has over 110,000 clones; around 82% are singletons. The clonotype originates from a man in his fifties or sixties in a cohort exposed to, infected with or recovered from COVID-19 (not recorded which). Material for sequencing was PBMCs or T cells enriched from blood (not recorded which). The gene calls are TRBV5-1 and TRBJ1-1; no definite D call. CDR3 nucleotide sequence: TGCGCCAGCAGCATCGTCGGGATGAACACTGAAGCTTTCTTT. This encodes CASSIVGMNTEAFF.